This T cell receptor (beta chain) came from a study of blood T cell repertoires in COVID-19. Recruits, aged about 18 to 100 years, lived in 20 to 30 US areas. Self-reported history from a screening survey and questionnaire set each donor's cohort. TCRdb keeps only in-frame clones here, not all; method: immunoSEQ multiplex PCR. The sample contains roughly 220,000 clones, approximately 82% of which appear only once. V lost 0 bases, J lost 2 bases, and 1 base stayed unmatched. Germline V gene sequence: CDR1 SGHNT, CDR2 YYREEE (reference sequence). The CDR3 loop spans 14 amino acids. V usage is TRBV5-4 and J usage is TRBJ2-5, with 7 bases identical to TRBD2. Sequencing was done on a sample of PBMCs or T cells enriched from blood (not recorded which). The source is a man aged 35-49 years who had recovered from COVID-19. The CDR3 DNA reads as TGTGCCAGCAGCTTGGTTAGCGGGCAAGAGACCCAGTACTTC. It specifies CASSLVSGQETQYF. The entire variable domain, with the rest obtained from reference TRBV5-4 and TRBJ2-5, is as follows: ETGVTQSPTHLIKTRGQQVTLRCSSQSGHNTVSWYQQALGQGPQFIFQYYREEENGRGNFPPRFSGLQFPNYSSELNVNALELDDSALYLCASSLVSGQETQYFGPGTRLLVL.